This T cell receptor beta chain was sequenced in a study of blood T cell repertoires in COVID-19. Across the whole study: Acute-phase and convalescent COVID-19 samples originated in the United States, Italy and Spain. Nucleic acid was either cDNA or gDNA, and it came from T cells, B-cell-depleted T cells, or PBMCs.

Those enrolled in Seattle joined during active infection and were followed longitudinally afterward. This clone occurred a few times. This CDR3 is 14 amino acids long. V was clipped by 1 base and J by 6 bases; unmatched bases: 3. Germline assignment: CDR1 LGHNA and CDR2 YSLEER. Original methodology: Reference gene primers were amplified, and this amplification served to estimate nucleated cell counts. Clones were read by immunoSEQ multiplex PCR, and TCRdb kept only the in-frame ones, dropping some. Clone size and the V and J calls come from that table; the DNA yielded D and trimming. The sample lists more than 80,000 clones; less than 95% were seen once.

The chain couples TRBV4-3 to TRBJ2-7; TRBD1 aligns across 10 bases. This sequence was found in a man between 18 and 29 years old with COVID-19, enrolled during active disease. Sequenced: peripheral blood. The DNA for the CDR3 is TGCGCCAGCAGCCAAGTGACAGGGGGCCGCGAGCAGTACTTC. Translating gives CASSQVTGGREQYF.